This is a list of T cell receptor beta chains from one sample in a study of T cell responses to AZD1222 COVID-19 vaccine. Produced via immunoSEQ multiplex PCR; TCRdb's table is partial and in-frame only. Among approximately 160,000 clones, less than 95% were seen once, and the ten largest hold about 4.4%. The source was peripheral blood, collected on day 0 of AZD1222 vaccination. Receptor source: an adult in good health. The CDR3 runs from the conserved cysteine through the conserved F or W. A D gene is named only where the DNA matches it firmly. The size of a clone is reported for some rows only, either as once, few or many, or as a class for expanded clones.

j_call clone_size d_call cdr3_length v_call cdr3_aa cdr3_nt
TRBJ2-1 . . 14 TRBV7-9 CASSPLDSRVGQFF TGTGCCAGCAGCCCACTTGACTCCCGCGTCGGGCAGTTCTTC
TRBJ1-3 . . 16 TRBV5-1 CASSLEGPHSGNTIYF TGCGCCAGCAGCTTGGAGGGCCCCCACTCTGGAAACACCATATATTTT
TRBJ2-1 . TRBD1 16 TRBV14 CASSQDETGGMDEQFF TGTGCCAGCAGCCAAGATGAGACAGGGGGTATGGATGAGCAGTTCTTC
TRBJ2-7 . TRBD1 16 TRBV30 CAWTPRVGQGTHEQYF TGTGCCTGGACCCCTCGTGTGGGACAGGGGACACACGAGCAGTACTTC
TRBJ2-3 . . 16 TRBV5-1 CASSLGGRASTDTQYF TGCGCCAGCAGCTTGGGCGGCAGGGCTAGCACAGATACGCAGTATTTT
TRBJ1-2 . . 13 TRBV21-1 CASPDTANYGYTF TGTGCCAGCCCAGACACAGCTAACTATGGCTACACCTTC
TRBJ2-1 . . 14 TRBV7-3 CASSPNSGSVEQFF TGTGCCAGCAGCCCAAATAGCGGCTCGGTTGAGCAGTTCTTC
TRBJ1-2 . . 13 TRBV11-2 CASSTPQGYGYTF TGTGCCAGCAGCACCCCGCAGGGTTATGGCTACACCTTC
TRBJ1-2 . TRBD1 15 TRBV28 CASKELGQGIIGYTF TGTGCCAGCAAAGAGTTGGGACAGGGGATAATTGGCTACACCTTC
TRBJ2-2 . . 15 TRBV21-1 CASSKGHAIAGELFF TGTGCCAGCAGCAAGGGACACGCGATCGCCGGGGAGCTGTTTTTT
TRBJ2-3 . TRBD1 16 TRBV24-1 CATSENGQGGTDTQYF TGTGCCACCAGTGAGAATGGACAGGGGGGCACAGATACGCAGTATTTT
TRBJ2-3 . . 14 TRBV5-4 CASSSPFSKDTQYF TGTGCCAGCAGCTCTCCCTTCTCGAAAGATACGCAGTATTTT
TRBJ1-1 . . 12 TRBV24-1 CATKGGGTEAFF TGTGCCACCAAAGGGGGAGGCACTGAAGCTTTCTTT
TRBJ2-1 . TRBD2 17 TRBV15 CATSRVLAGTPGNEQFF TGTGCCACCAGCAGAGTCCTAGCGGGAACCCCTGGCAATGAGCAGTTCTTC
TRBJ1-2 . . 15 TRBV6-1 CASSDLIQSNYGYTF TGTGCCAGCAGTGATTTAATACAGTCCAACTATGGCTACACCTTC
TRBJ2-7 . . 16 TRBV10-2 CASSANRDPSPYEQYF TGCGCCAGCAGCGCCAACAGAGACCCGAGTCCTTACGAGCAGTACTTC
TRBJ2-1 . TRBD2 18 TRBV11-2 CASSFQPWGLAGGNEQFF TGTGCCAGCAGCTTCCAGCCCTGGGGTTTAGCGGGAGGCAATGAGCAGTTCTTC
TRBJ1-1 . TRBD1 15 TRBV3-1/TRBV3-2 CASSHLDRLNTEAFF TGTGCCAGCAGTCACCTGGACAGGTTGAACACTGAAGCTTTCTTT
TRBJ1-2 . . 16 TRBV24-1 CATSDANRDSTYGYTF TGTGCCACCAGTGATGCAAACAGAGATTCAACCTATGGCTACACCTTC
TRBJ1-3 . . 14 TRBV2 CASSVAEAGNTIYF TGTGCCAGCAGTGTTGCAGAGGCTGGAAACACCATATATTTT
TRBJ1-2 once . 14 TRBV19 CASSIRDARYGYTF TGTGCCAGTAGTATAAGGGACGCCCGCTATGGCTACACCTTC
TRBJ2-5 . TRBD2 19 TRBV5-1 CASSLGTSGRALLGETQYF TGCGCCAGCAGCTTAGGGACTAGCGGGAGGGCCCTCCTGGGTGAGACCCAGTACTTC
TRBJ2-1 . . 16 TRBV7-9 CASSLYRVVSYNEQFF TGTGCCAGCAGCTTATACAGGGTCGTCTCCTACAATGAGCAGTTCTTC
TRBJ2-1 . . 16 TRBV15 CATSGKGESSYNEQFF TGTGCCACCAGCGGAAAAGGGGAGAGCTCCTACAATGAGCAGTTCTTC
TRBJ2-5 . . 12 TRBV9 CASSAQEETQYF TGTGCCAGCAGCGCCCAGGAAGAGACCCAGTACTTC
TRBJ1-2 . . 13 TRBV5-4 CASSLDRNYGYTF TGTGCCAGCAGCTTGGACAGGAACTATGGCTACACCTTC
TRBJ2-1 few . 12 TRBV7-3 CASSRPGKEQFF TGTGCCAGCAGCCGCCCCGGGAAGGAGCAGTTCTTC
TRBJ2-5 . TRBD2 15 TRBV4-2 CASSQDGASGETQYF TGTGCCAGCAGCCAAGATGGGGCTAGCGGGGAGACCCAGTACTTC
TRBJ1-2 . TRBD1 18 TRBV19 CASSIERQNRGGSYGYTF TGTGCCAGTAGTATAGAACGCCAAAACAGGGGAGGAAGCTATGGCTACACCTTC
TRBJ1-5 . . 15 TRBV18 CASSIHVGLDTPQHF TGTGCCAGCTCTATCCACGTGGGCTTAGATACGCCCCAGCATTTT
TRBJ1-1 . . 15 TRBV25-1 CASSDKGSAFTEAFF TGTGCCAGCAGTGACAAAGGGAGTGCTTTCACTGAAGCTTTCTTT
TRBJ1-5 . . 13 TRBV30 CAWSVEGHQPQHF TGTGCCTGGAGTGTTGAGGGTCATCAGCCCCAGCATTTT
TRBJ1-4 . TRBD1 15 TRBV18 CASSPVDRANEKLFF TGTGCCAGCTCACCGGTGGACAGGGCTAATGAAAAACTGTTTTTT
TRBJ2-7 . TRBD2 15 TRBV10-3 CAISPGAGETYEQYF TGTGCCATCAGCCCTGGAGCGGGAGAAACCTACGAGCAGTACTTC
TRBJ1-1 . . 15 TRBV3-1/TRBV3-2 CASSKRDGPYTEAFF TGTGCCAGCAGCAAAAGGGACGGCCCGTACACTGAAGCTTTCTTT
TRBJ2-1 . TRBD2 17 TRBV4-1 CASSQGLTPGLADEQFF TGCGCCAGCAGCCAAGGCCTGACACCGGGACTAGCGGACGAGCAGTTCTTC
TRBJ2-2 . . 15 TRBV5-1 CASTGTDPNTGELFF TGCGCCAGCACCGGGACGGACCCGAACACCGGGGAGCTGTTTTTT
TRBJ2-7 . . 15 TRBV28 CASSLSQPGMGEQYF TGTGCCAGCAGTTTATCCCAGCCGGGAATGGGCGAGCAGTACTTC
TRBJ2-2 . . 15 TRBV5-4 CASRPRGANTGELFF TGTGCCAGCAGACCCCGGGGCGCAAACACCGGGGAGCTGTTTTTT
TRBJ2-7 . TRBD2 16 TRBV30 CAWSVVTSGRAYEQYF TGTGCCTGGAGTGTAGTGACTAGCGGGAGGGCCTACGAGCAGTACTTC
TRBJ1-1 once . 13 TRBV2 CASNWGGATEAFF TGTGCCAGCAATTGGGGGGGGGCCACTGAAGCTTTCTTT
TRBJ2-1 . . 15 TRBV4-2 CASSQDRDQYNEQFF TGTGCCAGCAGCCAAGATCGGGACCAGTACAATGAGCAGTTCTTC
TRBJ2-5 few TRBD1 13 TRBV29-1 CSGMTGGAETQYF TGCAGCGGTATGACAGGGGGCGCCGAGACCCAGTACTTC
TRBJ1-5 . TRBD1 15 TRBV7-2 CASSRGTGVDQPQHF TGTGCCAGCAGCCGCGGGACAGGGGTCGATCAGCCCCAGCATTTT
TRBJ1-3 medium-sized . 14 TRBV2 CASRGDISGNTIYF TGTGCCAGCAGGGGGGATATCTCTGGAAACACCATATATTTT
TRBJ2-7 . TRBD2 14 TRBV7-3 CASSSLAGVREQYF TGTGCCAGCAGCTCCCTAGCGGGAGTTAGGGAGCAGTACTTC
TRBJ1-2 . . 17 TRBV16 CASSQFRTSDILYGYTF TGTGCCAGCAGCCAATTCCGGACATCCGACATCCTCTATGGCTACACCTTC
TRBJ2-7 . . 15 TRBV5-1 CASSPGDTQSYEQYF TGCGCCAGCAGCCCCGGGGACACACAGTCCTACGAGCAGTACTTC
TRBJ1-6 . . 15 TRBV6-5 CASSQSRLGNSPLHF TGTGCCAGCAGTCAATCCAGGCTGGGGAATTCACCCCTCCACTTT
TRBJ1-4 . . 16 TRBV19 CASSIPPPRGNEKLFF TGTGCCAGTAGTATACCCCCGCCTCGGGGTAATGAAAAACTGTTTTTT
TRBJ1-2 . . 15 TRBV3-1/TRBV3-2 CASSQTTGSNYGYTF TGTGCCAGCAGCCAGACCACAGGATCTAACTATGGCTACACCTTC